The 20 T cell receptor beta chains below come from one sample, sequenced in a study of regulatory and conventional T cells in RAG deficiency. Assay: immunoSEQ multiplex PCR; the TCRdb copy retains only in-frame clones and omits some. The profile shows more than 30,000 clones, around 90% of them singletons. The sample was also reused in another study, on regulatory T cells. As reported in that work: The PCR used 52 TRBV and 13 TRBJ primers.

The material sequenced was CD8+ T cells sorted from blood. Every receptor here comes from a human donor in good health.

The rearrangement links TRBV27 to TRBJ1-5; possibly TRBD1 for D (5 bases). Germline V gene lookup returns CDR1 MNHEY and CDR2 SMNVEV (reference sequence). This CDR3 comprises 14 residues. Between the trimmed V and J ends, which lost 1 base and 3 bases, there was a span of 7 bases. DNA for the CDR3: TGTGCCAGCAGTTTATTGGGGGACAATCAGCCCCAGCATTTT. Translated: CASSLLGDNQPQHF.

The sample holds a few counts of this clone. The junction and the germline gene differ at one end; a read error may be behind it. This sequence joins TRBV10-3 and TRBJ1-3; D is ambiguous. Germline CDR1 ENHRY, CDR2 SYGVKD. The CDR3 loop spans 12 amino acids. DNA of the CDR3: TGTGCCATCAGTGAGGCTCACGGAGGCGTCCATTTT. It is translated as CAISEAHGGVHF.

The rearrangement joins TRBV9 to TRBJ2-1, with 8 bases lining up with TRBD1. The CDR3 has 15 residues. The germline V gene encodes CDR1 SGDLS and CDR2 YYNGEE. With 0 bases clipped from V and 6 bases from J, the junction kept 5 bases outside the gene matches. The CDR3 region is CASSVASTGGNEQFF. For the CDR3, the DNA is TGTGCCAGCAGCGTAGCTTCTACAGGGGGCAATGAGCAGTTCTTC.

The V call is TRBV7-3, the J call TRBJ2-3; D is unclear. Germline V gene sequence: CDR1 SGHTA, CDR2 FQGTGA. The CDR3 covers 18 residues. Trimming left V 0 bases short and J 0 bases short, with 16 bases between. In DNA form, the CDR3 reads TGTGCCAGCAGCTTAACGGGTGGAGTCGCTAGTAGCACAGATACGCAGTATTTT. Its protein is CASSLTGGVASSTDTQYF.

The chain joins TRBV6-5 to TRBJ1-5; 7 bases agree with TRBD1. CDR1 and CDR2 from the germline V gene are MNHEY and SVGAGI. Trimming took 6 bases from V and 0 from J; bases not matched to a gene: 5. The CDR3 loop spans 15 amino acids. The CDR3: CASRGTEYSNQPQHF. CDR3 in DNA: TGTGCCAGCAGGGGGACAGAATATAGCAATCAGCCCCAGCATTTT.

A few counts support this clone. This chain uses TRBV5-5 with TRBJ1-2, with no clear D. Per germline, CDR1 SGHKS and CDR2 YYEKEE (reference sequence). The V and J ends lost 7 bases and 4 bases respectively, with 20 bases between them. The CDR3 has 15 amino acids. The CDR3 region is CASDAFSRKTYGYTF. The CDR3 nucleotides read TGTGCCAGCGATGCATTCTCGCGAAAGACCTATGGCTACACCTTC.

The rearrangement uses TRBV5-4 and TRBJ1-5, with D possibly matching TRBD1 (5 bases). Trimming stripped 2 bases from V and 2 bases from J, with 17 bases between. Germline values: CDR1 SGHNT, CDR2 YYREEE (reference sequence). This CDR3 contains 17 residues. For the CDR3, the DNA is TGTGCCAGCAGCTTTAGAGGGGCCGGATGGGGCAATCAGCCCCAGCATTTT. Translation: CASSFRGAGWGNQPQHF.

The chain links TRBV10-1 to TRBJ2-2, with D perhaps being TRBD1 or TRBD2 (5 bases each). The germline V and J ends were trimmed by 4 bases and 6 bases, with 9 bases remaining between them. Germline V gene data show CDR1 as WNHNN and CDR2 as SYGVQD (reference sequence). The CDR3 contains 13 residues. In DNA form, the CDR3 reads TGCGCCAGCAGTGGGGACCCCGCCGGGGAGCTGTTTTTT. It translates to CASSGDPAGELFF.

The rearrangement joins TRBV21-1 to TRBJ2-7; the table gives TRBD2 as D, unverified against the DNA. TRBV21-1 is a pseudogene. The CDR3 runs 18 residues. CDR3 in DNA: TGTGCCAGCACCCCGCGCGGGGCTAGCGGGAGGACCCGCGCCGAGCAGTACTTC. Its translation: CASTPRGASGRTRAEQYF.

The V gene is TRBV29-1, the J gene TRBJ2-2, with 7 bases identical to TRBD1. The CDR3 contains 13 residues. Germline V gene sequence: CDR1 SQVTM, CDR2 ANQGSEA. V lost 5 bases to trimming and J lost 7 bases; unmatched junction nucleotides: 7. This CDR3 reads CSVKTTGHGELFF. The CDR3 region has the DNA TGCAGCGTTAAGACGACAGGGCACGGGGAGCTGTTTTTT.

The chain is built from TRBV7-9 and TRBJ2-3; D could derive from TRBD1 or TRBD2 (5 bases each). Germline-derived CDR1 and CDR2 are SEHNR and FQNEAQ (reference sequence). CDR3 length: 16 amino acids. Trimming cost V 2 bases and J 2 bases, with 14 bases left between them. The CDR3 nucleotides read TGTGCCAGCAGCTTAAATCCCGGGACCATCACAGATACGCAGTATTTT. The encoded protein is CASSLNPGTITDTQYF.

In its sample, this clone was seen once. CDR3: CASTAPPDGLWEQYF. The DNA of the CDR3 is TGTGCCAGCACCGCCCCCCCGGACGGTCTCTGGGAGCAGTACTTC. The chain combines TRBV2 with TRBJ2-7; no reliable D call. CDR1 is SNHLY, CDR2 FYNNEI, per germline. V was clipped by 7 bases and J by 7 bases, with 23 bases between them. The CDR3 contains 15 residues.

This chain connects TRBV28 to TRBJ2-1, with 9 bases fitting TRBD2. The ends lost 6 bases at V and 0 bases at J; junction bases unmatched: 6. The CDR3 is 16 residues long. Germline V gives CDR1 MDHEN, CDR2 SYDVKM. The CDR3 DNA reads TGTGCCAGCAGCAACCCTAGCGGGGTCTCCTACAATGAGCAGTTCTTC. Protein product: CASSNPSGVSYNEQFF.

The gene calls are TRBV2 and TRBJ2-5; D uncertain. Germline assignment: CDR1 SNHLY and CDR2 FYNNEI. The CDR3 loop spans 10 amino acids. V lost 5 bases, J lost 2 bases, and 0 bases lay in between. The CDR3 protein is CASSQETQYF. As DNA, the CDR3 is TGTGCCAGCAGTCAAGAGACCCAGTACTTC.

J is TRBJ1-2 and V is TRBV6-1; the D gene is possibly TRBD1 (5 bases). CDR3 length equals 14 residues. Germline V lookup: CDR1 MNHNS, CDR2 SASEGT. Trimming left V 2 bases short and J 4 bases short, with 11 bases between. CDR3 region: CASSERGGPYGYTF. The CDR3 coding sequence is TGTGCCAGCAGTGAACGCGGGGGTCCCTATGGCTACACCTTC.

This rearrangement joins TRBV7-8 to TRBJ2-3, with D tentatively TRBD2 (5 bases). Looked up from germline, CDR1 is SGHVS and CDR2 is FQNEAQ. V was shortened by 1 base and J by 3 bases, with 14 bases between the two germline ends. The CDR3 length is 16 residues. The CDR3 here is CASSLEEAGVTDTQYF. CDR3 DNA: TGTGCCAGCAGCTTAGAGGAGGCTGGGGTGACAGATACGCAGTATTTT.

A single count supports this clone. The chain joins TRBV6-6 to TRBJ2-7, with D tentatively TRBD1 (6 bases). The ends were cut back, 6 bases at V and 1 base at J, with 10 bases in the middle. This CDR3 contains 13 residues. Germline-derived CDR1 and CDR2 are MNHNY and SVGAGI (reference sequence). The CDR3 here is CASSSGQSYEQYF. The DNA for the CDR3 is TGTGCCAGCAGCTCCGGACAGTCCTACGAGCAGTACTTC.

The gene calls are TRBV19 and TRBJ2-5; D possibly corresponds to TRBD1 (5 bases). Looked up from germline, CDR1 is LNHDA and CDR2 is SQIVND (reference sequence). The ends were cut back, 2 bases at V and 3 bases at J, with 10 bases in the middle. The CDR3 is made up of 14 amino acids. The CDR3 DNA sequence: TGTGCCAGTAGTATAATGGGCAGGGAAGAGACCCAGTACTTC. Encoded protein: CASSIMGREETQYF.

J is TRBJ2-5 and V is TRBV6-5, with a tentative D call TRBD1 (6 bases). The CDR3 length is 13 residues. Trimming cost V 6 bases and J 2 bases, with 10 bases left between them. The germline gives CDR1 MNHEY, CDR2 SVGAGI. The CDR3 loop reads CASSPGHQETQYF. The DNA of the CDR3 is TGTGCCAGCAGCCCGGGACATCAAGAGACCCAGTACTTC.

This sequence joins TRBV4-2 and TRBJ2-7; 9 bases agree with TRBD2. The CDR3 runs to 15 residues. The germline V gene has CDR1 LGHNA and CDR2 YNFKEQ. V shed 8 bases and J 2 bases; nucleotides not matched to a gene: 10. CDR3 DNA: TGTGCCAGCCGCGCTGGTGCGGGAGGGCCCTACGAGCAGTACTTC. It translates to CASRAGAGGPYEQYF.